A single T cell receptor beta chain is shown here with its context. In the source study's methods: Reference gene primers were amplified, and this amplification served to estimate nucleated cell counts. TCRdb's table, derived via immunoSEQ multiplex PCR, lists solely in-frame clones and lacks some. That table is the source of V, J and clone size, and D and trimming were worked out from the DNA. The sample records 200,000 to 250,000 clones, roughly 90% being singletons. These data are taken from a study of blood T cell repertoires in COVID-19. V was clipped by 3 bases and J by 4 bases; unmatched bases: 11. CDR1 and CDR2 from the germline V gene are LNHDA and SQIVND (reference sequence). The CDR3 is 16 amino acids.

Sequenced: peripheral blood. The rearrangement links TRBV19 to TRBJ1-1, with TRBD1 matching over 7 bases. The receptor was derived from a man in his 60s with acute or convalescent COVID-19. The CDR3 sequence: CASSIQGGVRGTEAFF. The CDR3 nucleotides are TGTGCCAGTAGTATCCAGGGGGGCGTGAGAGGCACTGAAGCTTTCTTT.